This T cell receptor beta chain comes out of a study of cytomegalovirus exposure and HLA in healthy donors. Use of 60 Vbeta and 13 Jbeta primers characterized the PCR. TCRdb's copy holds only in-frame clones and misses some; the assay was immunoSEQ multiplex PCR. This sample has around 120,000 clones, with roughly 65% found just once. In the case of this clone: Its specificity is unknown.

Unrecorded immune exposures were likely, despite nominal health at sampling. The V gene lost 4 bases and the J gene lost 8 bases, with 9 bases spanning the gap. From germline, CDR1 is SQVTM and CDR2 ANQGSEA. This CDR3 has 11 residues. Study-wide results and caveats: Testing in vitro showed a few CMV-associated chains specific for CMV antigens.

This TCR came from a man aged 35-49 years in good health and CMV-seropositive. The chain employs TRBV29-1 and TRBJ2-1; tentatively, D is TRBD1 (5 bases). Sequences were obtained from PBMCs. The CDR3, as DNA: TGCAGCGTTGGACAGTACTATGAGCAGTTCTTC. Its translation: CSVGQYYEQFF.